This T cell receptor beta chain was sequenced in a study of blood T cell repertoires in COVID-19 (dated by TCRdb to 2020 to 2022). Regarding the complete study: The collaborator samples originated in the United States, Italy and Spain and spanned the acute and convalescent phases of COVID-19. The material from the prospective study consisted of cDNA or gDNA derived from T cells, B-cell-depleted T cells, or PBMCs. The dataset comprised deeply sampled blood TCRbeta repertoires from subjects exposed to, actively infected with, or recovered from COVID-19. The repertoires were released in a freely available public database intended as a resource for research on the immune response to SARS-CoV-2. Samples came from the ongoing ImmuneRACE study (first 160 participants) plus 1,254 subjects from 6 global collaborators. A de-identified subject ID, COVID-19 status, age in years and sex were almost always included in the sample metadata. Where available, HLA class I and class II types were taken from metadata supplied by the sample provider and were not determined by assay-based typing. The research as a whole found: Clinical and demographic metadata were provided uncurated, with the amount varying by source and participant.

Notes on this clone: What antigen it recognizes has not been identified. No quality values exist for individual bases; no much larger clone is one base distant.

At one collaborating source in Seattle, patients were enrolled during active infection and were followed longitudinally through the course of disease. Whole blood was collected in K2EDTA tubes by collaborating institutions according to the institutions' own protocols. For TCRbeta analysis, collaborators shipped samples in one of three forms: frozen whole blood, isolated PBMCs, or DNA extracted from either of those sample types. TCRbeta CDR3 regions were amplified from genomic DNA using the immunoSEQ Assay, a bias-controlled multiplex PCR. The paper's data handling went like this. Nucleated cell counts per sample were estimated from amplification of reference gene primers within the assay. To quantify the absolute abundance of each unique TCRbeta CDR3 rearrangement, sequence reads were collapsed and filtered. For each sample, productive Simpson clonality was calculated as the square root of Simpson's diversity index across productive rearrangements. TCRdb retrieved this table from immuneACCESS and kept in-frame rearrangements only. Not all clones are present; in checked studies, unresolved V genes account for under half, and no reason is known for the remainder. V and J calls and clone size come straight from that table; D and trimming were deduced from the DNA. This sample gives over 150,000 clones in total; approximately 86% of them show up just once. The leading ten clones occupy under 0.7% of the sample.

The germline V gene encodes CDR1 KGHDR and CDR2 SFDVKD. There are 18 amino acids in the CDR3, from cysteine to phenylalanine inclusive. The DNA shown is the 54-base CDR3, in frame from base 1. The junction carries 16 bases between V and J, which are trimmed by 3 bases and 0 bases respectively. Specimen: peripheral blood. The origin of this receptor is a man aged 55 to 70 with COVID-19, enrolled during active disease. The V and J segments used are TRBV24-1 and TRBJ2-2; no confident D gene assignment can be made. Read as DNA, the sequence is TGTGCCACCAGTGATCCCTCCCCCGAGCTCGCGAACACCGGGGAGCTGTTTTTT. This is translated as CATSDPSPELANTGELFF.